Listed below are T cell receptor beta chains from one sample, sequenced in a study of T-cell reconstitution after alpha-beta-depleted transplantation in children. TCRdb itself ran the PCR reads through MiXCR, one entry per CDR3 protein. Of about 610,000 distinct CDR3 sequences in the sample, approximately 10% were seen once. The sequencing here drew on PBMCs from the stem cell graft donor, taken from the stem cell graft. The source of these receptors is a human donor who donated a stem cell graft to a child with acute myeloid leukemia. Each CDR3 is given with its conserved first and last residue.

V: TRBV6-2/TRBV6-3; CDR3: CASSYSRPEATPLHF
V: TRBV30; CDR3: CAWSASGTQYF
V: TRBV7-9; CDR3: CASSPVGGVQNIQYF
V: TRBV20-1; CDR3: CSASGSGRNNEQFF
V: TRBV4-2; CDR3: CASSYSGLLNTEAFF
V: TRBV5-1; CDR3: CASSAAPRQAKNIQYF
V: TRBV21-1; CDR3: CASSKVEHSNTGELFF
V: TRBV3-1; CDR3: CASSQDSPGSRNQPQHF
V: TRBV9; CDR3: CASSPGTSNTDTQYF
V: TRBV2; CDR3: CASREIVPGLAGGQGSPGELFF
V: TRBV7-9; CDR3: CASSHQSLEREYTGELFF